This T cell receptor beta chain was identified during a study of blood T cell repertoires in COVID-19. On the study more broadly: The study drew acute and convalescent COVID-19 samples from the United States, Italy and Spain. PBMCs, B-cell-depleted T cells, or T cells provided the cDNA or gDNA that made up the material.

Measured with immunoSEQ multiplex PCR; TCRdb has only the in-frame clones, and not every one. Of some 150,000 clones in the sample, roughly 90% were seen once. The receptor was isolated from a woman in her forties or fifties with acute or convalescent COVID-19. Sequenced material: peripheral blood.

CDR3: CASISDGDQPQHF. In DNA, the CDR3 is TGTGCCAGCATCTCGGACGGGGATCAGCCCCAGCATTTT. The rearrangement links TRBV21-1 to TRBJ1-5. TRBV21-1 is tagged as a pseudogene. The CDR3 sequence is 13 residues long.